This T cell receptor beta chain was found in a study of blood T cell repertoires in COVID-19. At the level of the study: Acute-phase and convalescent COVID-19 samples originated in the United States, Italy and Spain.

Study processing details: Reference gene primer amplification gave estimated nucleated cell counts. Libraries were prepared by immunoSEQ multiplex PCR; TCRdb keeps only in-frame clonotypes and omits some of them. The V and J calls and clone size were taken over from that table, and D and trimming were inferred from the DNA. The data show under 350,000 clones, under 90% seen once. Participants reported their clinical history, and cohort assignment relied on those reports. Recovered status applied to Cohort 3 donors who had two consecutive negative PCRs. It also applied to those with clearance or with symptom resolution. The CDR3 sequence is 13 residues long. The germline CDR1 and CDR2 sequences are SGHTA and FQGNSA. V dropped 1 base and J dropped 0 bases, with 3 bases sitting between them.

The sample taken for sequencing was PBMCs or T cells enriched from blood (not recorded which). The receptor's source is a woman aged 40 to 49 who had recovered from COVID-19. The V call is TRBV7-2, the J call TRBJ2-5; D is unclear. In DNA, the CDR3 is TGTGCCAGCAGCTTAGACTACCAAGAGACCCAGTACTTC. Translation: CASSLDYQETQYF.